Presented here are 11 T cell receptor beta chains from one specimen sequenced in a study of blood T cells in healthy people across ages. Primed by a sample-barcoded 5' primer and a J-beta primer mix, a second PCR proceeded for about 6 to 11 cycles. TCRdb used MiXCR to reprocess the 5' RACE reads, holding one entry per CDR3 protein. The data contain 2 million or so distinct CDR3 sequences, roughly 49% of them seen just once; the ten biggest clones take up 2.1%. The material sequenced was blood. The receptors were sampled from a middle-aged woman in good health.

The chain is built from TRBV10-3 and TRBJ2-3, with D possibly being TRBD2 (6 bases). The CDR3 is made up of 14 amino acids. Germline CDR1 ENHRY, CDR2 SYGVKD. Trimming removed 6 bases at V and 2 bases at J, with 12 bases between. DNA for the CDR3: TGTGCCATCAGGGGACGGGGGAACACAGATACGCAGTATTTT. This encodes CAIRGRGNTDTQYF.

The chain uses TRBV28 and TRBJ2-7, with TRBD2 identical over 7 bases. Per the germline V gene, CDR1 is MDHEN and CDR2 is SYDVKM. This CDR3 contains 14 residues. The junction had 8 bases not matched to a gene; V was cut back by 8 bases and J by 1 base. CDR3 nucleotide sequence: TGTGCCAGCGGAGAGCTGGGAGGGTCCTACGAGCAGTACTTC. This gives the protein CASGELGGSYEQYF. The full variable domain, its missing parts supplied by reference TRBV28 and TRBJ2-7, is DVKVTQSSRYLVKRTGEKVFLECVQDMDHENMFWYRQDPGLGLRLIYFSYDVKMKEKGDIPEGYSVSREKKERFSLILESASTNQTSMYLCASGELGGSYEQYFGPGTRLTVT.

The chain carries TRBV7-2 and TRBJ2-7, with 7 bases that match TRBD1. This CDR3 comprises 14 residues. With 5 bases clipped from V and 6 bases from J, the junction kept 10 bases outside the gene matches. Germline V gene data show CDR1 as SGHTA and CDR2 as FQGNSA. CDR3 nucleotide sequence: TGTGCCAGCAGCCCGGACAGGTCTCAGGTCGAGCAGTACTTC. This encodes CASSPDRSQVEQYF.

This clonotype was counted between two and nine times. The rearrangement links TRBV7-2 to TRBJ1-6; no definite D call. The germline V and J ends were trimmed by 2 bases and 0 bases, with 11 bases remaining between them. In germline, CDR1 is SGHTA, CDR2 FQGNSA. The CDR3 consists of 17 residues. CDR3 sequence reads: CASSLRSLSSYNSPLHF. CDR3 nucleotides: TGTGCCAGCAGCTTACGGTCACTTAGCTCCTATAATTCACCCCTCCACTTT.

This sequence joins TRBV6-2 or TRBV6-3 and TRBJ2-7; TRBD1 aligns across 7 bases. This CDR3 region has 13 residues. V was clipped by 2 bases and J by 7 bases; unmatched bases: 5. The germline gives CDR1 MNHEY, CDR2 SVGEGT. CDR3 DNA: TGTGCCAGCAGTTACAGGGGGCGCTGGGAGCAGTACTTC. It codes for CASSYRGRWEQYF.

This clonotype has only a few counts. V gene TRBV24-1 combines with J gene TRBJ2-3; D perhaps matches TRBD2 (6 bases). CDR3 length equals 13 residues. The germline V and J ends were trimmed by 9 bases and 6 bases, with 15 bases remaining between them. Germline V gene sequence: CDR1 KGHDR, CDR2 SFDVKD. CDR3 protein: CATRGVGGDTQYF. For the CDR3, the DNA is TGTGCCACCCGAGGGGTAGGAGGGGATACGCAGTATTTT.

This clonotype was counted only a few times. The chain combines TRBV4-1 with TRBJ1-2; D is uncertain. CDR1 is MGHRA, CDR2 YSYEKL, per germline. This CDR3 is built from 14 residues. The ends were cut back, 3 bases at V and 4 bases at J, with 12 bases in the middle. CDR3 DNA sequence: TGCGCCAGCAGCCAGGCCGACCGAAGCTATGGCTACACCTTC. Protein sequence: CASSQADRSYGYTF.

For this clonotype: Possible read error: a much larger clone is one base away. The CDR3 bases are TGCAGCATTGGGCGGGGGACCTACAATGAGCAGTTCTTC. Residues: CSIGRGTYNEQFF. The chain combines TRBV29-1 with TRBJ2-1; 7 bases agree with TRBD2. The CDR3 extends over 13 amino acids. Germline V gene data show CDR1 as SQVTM and CDR2 as ANQGSEA. V trimming: 8 bases; J trimming: 2 bases; junction bases outside the gene matches: 6.

J is TRBJ2-2 and V is TRBV9; no clear D gene. With 0 bases removed from V and 4 bases from J, the gap between germline ends came to 7 bases. Per the germline V gene, CDR1 is SGDLS and CDR2 is YYNGEE. The CDR3 is 14 amino acids. The CDR3 sequence: CASSVDRPTGELFF. The CDR3 DNA is TGTGCCAGCAGCGTAGATCGACCCACCGGGGAGCTGTTTTTT.

This chain links TRBV7-9 with TRBJ1-1; TRBD1 might be the D (6 bases). V lost 5 bases and J 4 bases, leaving 11 bases between the germline ends. The germline CDR1 and CDR2 sequences are SEHNR and FQNEAQ (reference sequence). The CDR3 is 13 residues long. The CDR3 here is CASSREGGTEAFF. DNA of the CDR3: TGTGCCAGCAGCCGGGAAGGGGGCACTGAAGCTTTCTTT.

The V call is TRBV11-2, the J call TRBJ2-7, with 10 bases lining up with TRBD1. The germline V gene has CDR1 SGHAT and CDR2 FQNNGV. The ends lost 5 bases at V and 6 bases at J; junction bases unmatched: 22. The CDR3 length is 19 residues. The CDR3 loop reads CASSRILVSDRGIVAEQYF. In nucleotides, the CDR3 is TGTGCCAGCAGCCGAATCCTCGTATCGGACAGGGGGATTGTGGCCGAGCAGTACTTC.